Below, 20 T cell receptor beta chains from the same sample are listed, as sequenced in a study of blood T cell repertoires in COVID-19. Repertoires were generated with immunoSEQ multiplex PCR, while TCRdb's copy carries only in-frame clones and drops some. The data show 150,000 to 200,000 clones, 85% to 90% seen once. What was sequenced was peripheral blood. The receptor source for this set is a woman in her 70s with acute or convalescent COVID-19.

The chain employs TRBV7-9 and TRBJ1-5; maybe TRBD1 (5 bases). Germline CDR1 reads SEHNR; CDR2 reads FQNEAQ (reference sequence). V was cut by 4 bases and J by 3 bases, with 16 bases left in between. This CDR3 region has 16 residues. The CDR3 region has the DNA TGTGCCAGCAGCTCCACAGCGGGGCAGAACAATCAGCCCCAGCATTTT. Protein: CASSSTAGQNNQPQHF.

The CDR3 protein is CASSHRGGLSYEQYF. For the CDR3, the DNA is TGTGCCAGCAGCCACCGGGGGGGGCTCTCCTACGAGCAGTACTTC. V usage is TRBV5-5 and J usage is TRBJ2-7, with 8 positions matching TRBD2. This CDR3 contains 15 residues. After removal of 4 bases from V and 0 bases from J, the junction contained 6 bases not matched to a gene. The germline V gene has CDR1 SGHKS and CDR2 YYEKEE (reference sequence).

V and J are TRBV15 and TRBJ1-1; D uncertain. Germline V lookup: CDR1 LNHNV, CDR2 YYDKDF (reference sequence). The CDR3 extends over 14 amino acids. V dropped 5 bases and J dropped 1 base, with 11 bases sitting between them. CDR3 coding DNA: TGTGCCACCAGCTCAGAGGTGGGGAACACTGAAGCTTTCTTT. Translating gives CATSSEVGNTEAFF.

This chain links TRBV14 with TRBJ1-1; D perhaps matches TRBD1 (5 bases). Germline CDR1 is SGHDN and CDR2 is FVKESK. Deletions cut 4 bases from V and 1 base from J, with 13 bases between. The CDR3 sequence is 15 residues long. In DNA, the CDR3 is TGTGCCAGCAGCCCAACCTTCGGGGGGAACACTGAAGCTTTCTTT. Its protein is CASSPTFGGNTEAFF.

V gene TRBV7-9 combines with J gene TRBJ2-1, with a weak D call TRBD2 (6 bases). V gave up 7 bases and J gave up 2 bases, with 9 bases separating them. Per the germline V gene, CDR1 is SEHNR and CDR2 is FQNEAQ (reference sequence). The CDR3 extends over 13 amino acids. The CDR3 DNA sequence: TGTGCCAGCACCGGACTAACCTACAATGAGCAGTTCTTC. Its protein is CASTGLTYNEQFF.

The V and J genes are TRBV12-3 or TRBV12-4 and TRBJ1-1; D call uncertain. Trimming pared 2 bases from V and 4 bases from J, leaving 8 bases between. The CDR3 runs to 13 residues. CDR3 sequence: CASSLNLRTEAFF. The CDR3 DNA reads TGTGCCAGCAGTTTAAACTTACGCACTGAAGCTTTCTTT.

This rearrangement joins TRBV5-1 to TRBJ1-4; TRBD1 aligns across 7 bases. J lost 7 bases, V lost 5 bases, and 5 bases had no gene match. The germline CDR1 and CDR2 sequences are SGHRS and YFSETQ. The CDR3 consists of 13 residues. CDR3 nucleotide sequence: TGCGCCAGCAGTGAGGGGGCGGTTGAAAAACTGTTTTTT. It codes for CASSEGAVEKLFF. The full variable domain, rest sourced from reference TRBV5-1 and TRBJ1-4, is KAGVTQTPRYLIKTRGQQVTLSCSPISGHRSVSWYQQTPGQGLQFLFEYFSETQRNKGNFPGRFSGRQFSNSRSEMNVSTLELGDSALYLCASSEGAVEKLFFGSGTQLSVL.

The J gene is TRBJ1-5, the V gene TRBV6-5; D not certain. Germline V lookup: CDR1 MNHEY, CDR2 SVGAGI. The CDR3 is made up of 15 amino acids. V lost 7 bases to trimming and J lost 1 base, with 14 bases between them. CDR3 sequence: CASTPNTGSNQPQHF. In DNA form, the CDR3 reads TGTGCCAGCACCCCTAACACCGGGAGCAATCAGCCCCAGCATTTT.

This chain uses TRBV12-3 or TRBV12-4 with TRBJ2-3, with no clear D. This CDR3 comprises 13 residues. The ends were cut back, 6 bases at V and 0 bases at J, with 7 bases in the middle. CDR3 sequence (DNA): TGTGCCAGCAGAATCTCGAGCACAGATACGCAGTATTTT. It is translated as CASRISSTDTQYF.

This chain links TRBV5-1 with TRBJ2-5; TRBD2 aligns across 7 bases. CDR3 length equals 13 residues. V lost 4 bases, J lost 2 bases, and 2 bases stayed unmatched. Germline-derived CDR1 and CDR2 are SGHRS and YFSETQ. The CDR3 DNA is TGCGCCAGCAGCATTAGCGGGCAAGAGACCCAGTACTTC. As protein: CASSISGQETQYF. Filled out from reference TRBV5-1 and TRBJ2-5, the complete variable domain reads KAGVTQTPRYLIKTRGQQVTLSCSPISGHRSVSWYQQTPGQGLQFLFEYFSETQRNKGNFPGRFSGRQFSNSRSEMNVSTLELGDSALYLCASSISGQETQYFGPGTRLLVL.

The J gene is TRBJ1-2, the V gene TRBV6-5; D is uncertain. The CDR3 has 15 amino acids. Looked up from germline, CDR1 is MNHEY and CDR2 is SVGAGI. V was trimmed by 2 bases and J by 4 bases, leaving 14 bases between them. In DNA, the CDR3 is TGTGCCAGCAGTTACGCATTGGTTGTCGGCTATGGCTACACCTTC. Translating gives CASSYALVVGYGYTF.

This clone was seen only a few times. The rearrangement joins TRBV6-5 to TRBJ1-3; D remains ambiguous. Germline lookup yields CDR1 MNHEY and CDR2 SVGAGI. CDR3 length: 13 amino acids. V dropped 0 bases and J dropped 5 bases, with 5 bases sitting between them. Written as DNA, the CDR3 is TGTGCCAGCAGTTACTCGAGTCGAAACACCATATATTTT. Residues: CASSYSSRNTIYF.

The V and J genes are TRBV5-1 and TRBJ2-1; 13 bases fit TRBD2. Germline CDR1 is SGHRS and CDR2 is YFSETQ. J was trimmed by 8 bases and V by 4 bases; bases with no gene match: 6. CDR3 length: 15 residues. The CDR3 DNA reads as TGCGCCAGCAGCAAGGGACTAGCGGGATCTCATGAGCAGTTCTTC. Its translation: CASSKGLAGSHEQFF.

The CDR3 here is CASSQIRGRLFEAFF. The CDR3 DNA is TGTGCCAGCAGTCAGATCAGGGGACGCCTATTCGAAGCTTTCTTT. The chain uses TRBV27 and TRBJ1-1; maybe TRBD1 (6 bases). This CDR3 comprises 15 residues. The ends were cut back, 5 bases at V and 8 bases at J, with 21 bases in the middle. CDR1 and CDR2 (germline): MNHEY, SMNVEV (reference sequence).

The genes are TRBV7-2 and TRBJ2-7; TRBD2 is a possible D gene (6 bases). Germline V gene data show CDR1 as SGHTA and CDR2 as FQGNSA. Trimming left V 6 bases short and J 1 base short, with 13 bases between. There are 14 residues in the CDR3. The CDR3 region has the DNA TGTGCCAGCAGTCGTCTCGGGGGATCCTACGAGCAGTACTTC. Encoded protein: CASSRLGGSYEQYF.

This clone showed up just a few times. The chain has TRBV7-9 and TRBJ2-7, with 8 positions matching TRBD2. Germline CDR1 is SEHNR and CDR2 is FQNEAQ (reference sequence). This CDR3 comprises 15 residues. Unmatched junction bases numbered 9, after V lost 4 bases and J lost 4 bases. CDR3 protein: CASSSWTSRPYEQYF. The CDR3 DNA reads as TGTGCCAGCAGCTCCTGGACTAGCAGGCCATACGAGCAGTACTTC. Based on the CDR3 plus reference TRBV7-9 and TRBJ2-7, the full variable domain is DTGVSQNPRHKITKRGQNVTFRCDPISEHNRLYWYRQTLGQGPEFLTYFQNEAQLEKSRLLSDRFSAERPKGSFSTLEIQRTEQGDSAMYLCASSSWTSRPYEQYFGPGTRLTVT.

DNA of the CDR3: TGTGCCAGCAGCCTCCTTCCGGGACTAGTTCCGCATGAGCAGTTCTTC. It specifies CASSLLPGLVPHEQFF. The chain links TRBV7-3 to TRBJ2-1; 8 bases map to TRBD2. Germline loops: CDR1 SGHTA, CDR2 FQGTGA. The CDR3 consists of 16 residues. With V trimmed by 5 bases and J by 8 bases, 14 bases remained unmatched.

The rearrangement joins TRBV7-9 to TRBJ2-5, with TRBD2 matching 9 bases. Germline loops: CDR1 SEHNR, CDR2 FQNEAQ (reference sequence). This CDR3 spans 16 amino acids. Unmatched junction bases numbered 12, after V lost 1 base and J lost 9 bases. The CDR3 protein is CASSLGLAGTSGAQYF. The CDR3 nucleotides are TGTGCCAGCAGCTTAGGCCTAGCGGGGACCTCCGGGGCCCAGTACTTC.

V gene TRBV10-1 combines with J gene TRBJ1-6; D is unclear. Trimming pared 4 bases from V and 7 bases from J, leaving 8 bases between. The germline V gene has CDR1 WNHNN and CDR2 SYGVQD (reference sequence). This CDR3 has 13 amino acids. The CDR3 DNA is TGCGCCAGCAGTGCCAGCGGGAATTCACCCCTCCACTTT. It is translated as CASSASGNSPLHF.

The chain employs TRBV2 and TRBJ2-1, with 8 bases fitting TRBD1. CDR3 size: 14 residues. Trimming removed 8 bases from V and 7 bases from J; junction bases left unmatched: 10. CDR1 is SNHLY and CDR2 is FYNNEI in the germline V gene. Here the CDR3 reads CASGETGVRNEQFF. The CDR3 nucleotides are TGTGCCAGCGGCGAGACAGGGGTGCGTAATGAGCAGTTCTTC.